A single T cell receptor (beta chain) is shown here with its context. What it binds is unknown. The V end was cut by 5 bases, the J end by 2 bases, with 9 bases between. The length of the CDR3 is 13 residues. In germline, CDR1 is SEHNR, CDR2 FQNEAQ (reference sequence). An immunoSEQ assay, version v3.0, was performed at survey level. Generated by immunoSEQ multiplex PCR, the TCRdb table keeps only in-frame clones and is missing some. There are about 30,000 clones in the sample; about 94% occur only once, and 6% to 7% lies in the top ten. The sample is drawn from a study of long-term antiretroviral therapy in people with HIV. About the research overall: The oldest specimens predate the 2015 immediate-ART recommendation by about a decade.

Study-wide points: Diversity went up after ART and still fell short of transplant donor controls.

The chain links TRBV7-9 to TRBJ1-2; D remains ambiguous. This specimen was unsorted PBMCs, taken about 6.5 years after starting antiretroviral therapy. The sequence came from a woman aged 40 to 49 with HIV. As DNA, the CDR3 is TGTGCCAGCAGCCCTGACAAGAACTATGGCTACACCTTC. Amino acids: CASSPDKNYGYTF.